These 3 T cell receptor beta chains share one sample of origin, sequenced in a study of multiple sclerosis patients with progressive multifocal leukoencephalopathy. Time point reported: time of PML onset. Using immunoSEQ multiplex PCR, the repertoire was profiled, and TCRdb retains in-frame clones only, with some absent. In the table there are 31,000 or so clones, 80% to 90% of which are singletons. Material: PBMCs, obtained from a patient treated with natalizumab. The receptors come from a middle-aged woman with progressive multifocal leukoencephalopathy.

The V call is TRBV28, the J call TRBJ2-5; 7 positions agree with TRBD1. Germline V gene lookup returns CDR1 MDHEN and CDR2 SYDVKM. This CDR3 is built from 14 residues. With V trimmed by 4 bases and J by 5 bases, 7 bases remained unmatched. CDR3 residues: CASSSPTGYETQYF. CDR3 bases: TGTGCCAGCAGTTCCCCGACAGGGTACGAGACCCAGTACTTC.

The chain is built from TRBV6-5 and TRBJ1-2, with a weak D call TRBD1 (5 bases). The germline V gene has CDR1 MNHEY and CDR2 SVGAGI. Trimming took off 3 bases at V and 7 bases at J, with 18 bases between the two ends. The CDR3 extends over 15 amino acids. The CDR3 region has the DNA TGTGCCAGCAGTTATGGGGGGACGGTAAACGCTGGCTACACCTTC. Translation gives CASSYGGTVNAGYTF.

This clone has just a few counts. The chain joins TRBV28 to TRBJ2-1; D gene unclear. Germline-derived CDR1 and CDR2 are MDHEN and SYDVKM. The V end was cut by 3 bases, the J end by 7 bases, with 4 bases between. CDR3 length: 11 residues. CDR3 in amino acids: CASSFKNEQFF. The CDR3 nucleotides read TGTGCCAGCAGTTTTAAGAATGAGCAGTTCTTC.